One and the same sample provided the 8 T cell receptor beta chains below, sequenced in a study of T cells expressing NK-cell markers. TCRdb reprocessed the 5' RACE reads and stores each CDR3 protein as one record, lacking DNA. Its clone listing holds 200,000 to 300,000 distinct CDR3 sequences. Material: blood T cells: a sorted CD56 or NKG2C T cell subset, CD4+ or CD8+ T cells, or bulk PBMC T cells (not recorded which). These receptors all stem from a woman between 18 and 70 years old in good health.

The chain joins TRBV19 to TRBJ2-1. The CDR3 has 14 amino acids. Germline values: CDR1 LNHDA, CDR2 SQIVND (reference sequence). This CDR3 reads CASREKNSYNEQFF.

The J gene is TRBJ2-1, the V gene TRBV5-1; TCRdb reports TRBD1, a call that lacks DNA to check it against. The CDR3 loop spans 14 amino acids. Per the germline V gene, CDR1 is SGHRS and CDR2 is YFSETQ. The CDR3: CASSPVSGNNEQFF.

The CDR3 protein is CASSNGSHGYGYTF. The J gene is TRBJ1-2, the V gene TRBV21-1. TRBV21-1 counts as a pseudogene. The CDR3 runs 14 residues.

The chain recombines TRBV7-2 with TRBJ2-1; the D call of TRBD2 rests on TCRdb alone, since no DNA is present to check it. Germline loops: CDR1 SGHTA, CDR2 FQGNSA. The CDR3 loop spans 15 amino acids. This CDR3 is CASSPPGTSDNEQFF.

The rearrangement joins TRBV20-1 to TRBJ2-3. CDR1 and CDR2 from the germline V gene are DFQATT and SNEGSKA (reference sequence). The CDR3 contains 12 residues. The CDR3 loop is CSASDVPDTQYF.

The rearrangement links TRBV6-1 to TRBJ1-3; TCRdb names TRBD1, which stays unverified in the absence of DNA. The germline V gene encodes CDR1 MNHNS and CDR2 SASEGT. This CDR3 has 16 amino acids. CDR3 in amino acids: CASRGTAPSSGNTIYF.

This chain links TRBV14 with TRBJ2-1; the TRBD2 assignment by TCRdb is unverifiable without DNA. The CDR3 extends over 17 amino acids. Germline CDR1 SGHDN, CDR2 FVKESK. The CDR3 reads CASSAYLAGGPRDEQFF.

This chain uses TRBV30 with TRBJ2-1; TCRdb gives TRBD1 as the D gene, but with no DNA this cannot be confirmed. The CDR3 runs to 14 residues. CDR1 GTSNPN and CDR2 SVGIG come from the germline V gene (reference sequence). This chain's CDR3 is CAWTGANSYNEQFF.